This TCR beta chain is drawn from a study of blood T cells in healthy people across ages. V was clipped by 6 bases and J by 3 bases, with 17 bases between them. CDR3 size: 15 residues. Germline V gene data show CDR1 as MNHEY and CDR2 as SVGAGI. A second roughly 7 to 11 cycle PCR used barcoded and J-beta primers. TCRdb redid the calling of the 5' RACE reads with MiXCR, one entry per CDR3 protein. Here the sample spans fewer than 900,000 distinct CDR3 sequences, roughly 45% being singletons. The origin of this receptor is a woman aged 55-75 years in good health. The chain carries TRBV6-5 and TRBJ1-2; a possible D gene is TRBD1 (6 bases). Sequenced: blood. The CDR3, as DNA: TGTGCCAGCAGCCCCACAGGGACGTACGACTATGGCTACACCTTC. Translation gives CASSPTGTYDYGYTF.